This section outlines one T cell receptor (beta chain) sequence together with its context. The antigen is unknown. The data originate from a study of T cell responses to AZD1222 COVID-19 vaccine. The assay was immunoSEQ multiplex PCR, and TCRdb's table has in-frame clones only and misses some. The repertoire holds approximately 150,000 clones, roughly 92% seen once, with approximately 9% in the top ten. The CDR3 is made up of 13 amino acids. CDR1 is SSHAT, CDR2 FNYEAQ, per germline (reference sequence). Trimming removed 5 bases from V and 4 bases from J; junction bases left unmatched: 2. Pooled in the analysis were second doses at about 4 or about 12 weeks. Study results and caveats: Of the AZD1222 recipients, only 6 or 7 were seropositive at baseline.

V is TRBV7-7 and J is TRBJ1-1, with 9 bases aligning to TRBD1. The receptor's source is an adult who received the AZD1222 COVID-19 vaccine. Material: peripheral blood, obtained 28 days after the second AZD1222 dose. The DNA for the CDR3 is TGTGCCAGCAGCCAGGACAGGGGCACTGAAGCTTTCTTT. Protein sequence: CASSQDRGTEAFF.